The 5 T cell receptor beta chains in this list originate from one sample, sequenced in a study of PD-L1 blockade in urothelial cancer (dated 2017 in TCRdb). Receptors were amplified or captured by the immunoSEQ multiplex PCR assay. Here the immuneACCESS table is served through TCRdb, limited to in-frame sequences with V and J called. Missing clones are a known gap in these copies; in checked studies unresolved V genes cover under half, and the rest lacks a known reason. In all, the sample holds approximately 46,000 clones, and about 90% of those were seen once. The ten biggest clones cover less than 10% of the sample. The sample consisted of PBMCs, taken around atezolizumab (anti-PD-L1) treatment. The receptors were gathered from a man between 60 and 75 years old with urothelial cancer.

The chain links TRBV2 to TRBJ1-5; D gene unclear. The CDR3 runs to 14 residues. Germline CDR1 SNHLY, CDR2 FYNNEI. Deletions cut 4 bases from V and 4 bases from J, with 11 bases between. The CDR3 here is CASSGDRGNQPQHF. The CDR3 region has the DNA TGTGCCAGCAGTGGTGACCGAGGGAATCAGCCCCAGCATTTT.

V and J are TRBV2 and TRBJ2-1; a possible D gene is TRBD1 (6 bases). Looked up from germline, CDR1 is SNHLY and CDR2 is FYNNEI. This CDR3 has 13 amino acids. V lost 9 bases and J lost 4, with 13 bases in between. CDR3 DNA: TGTGCCAGGCGCAGGGACACTTACAATGAGCAGTTCTTC. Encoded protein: CARRRDTYNEQFF.

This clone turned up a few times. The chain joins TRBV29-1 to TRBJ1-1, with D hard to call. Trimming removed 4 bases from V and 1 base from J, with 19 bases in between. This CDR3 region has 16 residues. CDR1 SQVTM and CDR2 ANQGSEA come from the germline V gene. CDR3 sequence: CSVGDLKTSRNTEAFF. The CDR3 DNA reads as TGCAGCGTTGGTGACTTGAAAACCTCGCGGAACACTGAAGCTTTCTTT.

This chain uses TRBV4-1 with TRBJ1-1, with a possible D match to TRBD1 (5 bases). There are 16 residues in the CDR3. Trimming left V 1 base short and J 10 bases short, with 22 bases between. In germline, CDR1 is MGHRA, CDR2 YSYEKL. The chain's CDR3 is CASSQVDMGMARAAFF. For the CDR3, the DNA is TGCGCCAGCAGCCAAGTGGACATGGGAATGGCTAGGGCAGCTTTCTTT.

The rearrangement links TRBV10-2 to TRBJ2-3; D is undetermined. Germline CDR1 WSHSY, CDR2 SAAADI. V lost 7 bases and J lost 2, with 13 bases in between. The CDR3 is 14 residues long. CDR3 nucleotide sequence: TGCGCCAGCACGGTTGGTCCTTTCACAGATACGCAGTATTTT. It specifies CASTVGPFTDTQYF.